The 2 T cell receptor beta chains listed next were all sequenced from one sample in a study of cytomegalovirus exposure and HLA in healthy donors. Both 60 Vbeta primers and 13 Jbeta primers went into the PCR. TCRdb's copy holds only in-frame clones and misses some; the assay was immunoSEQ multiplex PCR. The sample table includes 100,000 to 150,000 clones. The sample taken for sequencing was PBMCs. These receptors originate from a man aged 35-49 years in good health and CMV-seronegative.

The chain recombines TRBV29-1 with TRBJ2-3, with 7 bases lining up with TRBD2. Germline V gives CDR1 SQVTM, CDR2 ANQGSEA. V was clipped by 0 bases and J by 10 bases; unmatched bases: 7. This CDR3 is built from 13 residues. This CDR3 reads CSVEDAAGESQYF. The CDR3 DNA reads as TGCAGCGTTGAAGATGCCGCGGGAGAGTCGCAGTATTTT.

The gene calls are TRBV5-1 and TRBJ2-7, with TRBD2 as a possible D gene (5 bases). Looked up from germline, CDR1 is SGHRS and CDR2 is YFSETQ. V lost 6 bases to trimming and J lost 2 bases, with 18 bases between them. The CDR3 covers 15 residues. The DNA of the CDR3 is TGCGCCAGCAAGCTCTCGGACGGGATCACCTACGAGCAGTACTTC. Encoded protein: CASKLSDGITYEQYF.